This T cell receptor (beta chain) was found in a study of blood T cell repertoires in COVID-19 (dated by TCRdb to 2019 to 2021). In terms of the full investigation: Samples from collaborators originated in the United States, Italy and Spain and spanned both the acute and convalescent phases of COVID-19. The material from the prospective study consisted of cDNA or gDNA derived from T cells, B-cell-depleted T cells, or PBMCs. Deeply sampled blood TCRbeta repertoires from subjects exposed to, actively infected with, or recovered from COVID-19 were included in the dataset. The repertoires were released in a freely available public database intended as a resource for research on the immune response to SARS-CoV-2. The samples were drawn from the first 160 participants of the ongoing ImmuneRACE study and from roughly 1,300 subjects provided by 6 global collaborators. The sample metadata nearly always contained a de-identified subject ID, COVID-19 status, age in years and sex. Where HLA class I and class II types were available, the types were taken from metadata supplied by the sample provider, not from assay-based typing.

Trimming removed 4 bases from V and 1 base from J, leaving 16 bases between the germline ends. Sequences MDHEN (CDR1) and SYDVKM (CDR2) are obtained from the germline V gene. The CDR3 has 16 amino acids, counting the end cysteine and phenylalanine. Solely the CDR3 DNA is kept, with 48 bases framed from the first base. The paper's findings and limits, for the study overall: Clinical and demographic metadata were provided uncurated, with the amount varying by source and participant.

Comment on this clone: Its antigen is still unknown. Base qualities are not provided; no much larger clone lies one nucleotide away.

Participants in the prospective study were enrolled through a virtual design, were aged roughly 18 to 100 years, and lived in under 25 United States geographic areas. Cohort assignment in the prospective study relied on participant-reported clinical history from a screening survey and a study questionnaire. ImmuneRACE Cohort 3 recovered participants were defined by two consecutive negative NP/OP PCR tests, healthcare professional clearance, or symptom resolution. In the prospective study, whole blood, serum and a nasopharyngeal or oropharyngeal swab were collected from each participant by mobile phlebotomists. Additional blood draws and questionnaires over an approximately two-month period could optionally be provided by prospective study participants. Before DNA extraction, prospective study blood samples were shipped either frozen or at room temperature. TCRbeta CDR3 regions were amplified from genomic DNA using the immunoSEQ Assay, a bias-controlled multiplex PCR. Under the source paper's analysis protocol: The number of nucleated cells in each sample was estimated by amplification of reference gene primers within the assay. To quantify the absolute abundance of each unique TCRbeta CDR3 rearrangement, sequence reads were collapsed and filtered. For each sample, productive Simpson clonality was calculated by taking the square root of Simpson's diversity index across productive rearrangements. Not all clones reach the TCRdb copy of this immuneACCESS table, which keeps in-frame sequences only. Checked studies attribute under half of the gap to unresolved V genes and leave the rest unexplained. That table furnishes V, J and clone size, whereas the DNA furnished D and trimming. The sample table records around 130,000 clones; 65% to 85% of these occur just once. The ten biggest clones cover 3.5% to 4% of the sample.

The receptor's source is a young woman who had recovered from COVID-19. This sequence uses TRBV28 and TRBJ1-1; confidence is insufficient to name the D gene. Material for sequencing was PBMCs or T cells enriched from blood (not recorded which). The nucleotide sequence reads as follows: TGTGCCAGCAGTTCCCCACCACCTTCAGGGAACACTGAAGCTTTCTTT. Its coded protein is CASSSPPPSGNTEAFF.